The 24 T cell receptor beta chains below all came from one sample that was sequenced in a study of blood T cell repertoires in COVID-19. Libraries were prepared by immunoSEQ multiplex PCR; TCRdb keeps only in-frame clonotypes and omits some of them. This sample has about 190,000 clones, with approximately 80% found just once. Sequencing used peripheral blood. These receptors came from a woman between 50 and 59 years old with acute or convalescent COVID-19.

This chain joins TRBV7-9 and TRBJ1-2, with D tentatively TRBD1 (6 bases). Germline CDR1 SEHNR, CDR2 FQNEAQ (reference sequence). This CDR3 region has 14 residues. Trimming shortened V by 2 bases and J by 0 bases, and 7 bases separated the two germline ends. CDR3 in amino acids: CASSLRTANYGYTF. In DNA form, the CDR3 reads TGTGCCAGCAGCTTAAGGACAGCTAACTATGGCTACACCTTC.

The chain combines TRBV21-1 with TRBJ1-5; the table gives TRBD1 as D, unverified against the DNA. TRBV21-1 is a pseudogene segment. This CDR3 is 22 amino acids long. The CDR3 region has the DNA TGTGCCAGCAGCAAAGCCGAAAGCCTCTCGAACAGGGGGCTTGGTAGCAATCAGCCCCAGCATTTT. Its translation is CASSKAESLSNRGLGSNQPQHF.

CDR3 protein: CASSPRGQGAGEQYF. The CDR3 DNA reads as TGTGCCAGCAGCCCAAGGGGGCAGGGGGCCGGAGAGCAGTACTTC. This rearrangement joins TRBV21-1 to TRBJ2-7; the table's D call, TRBD1, was not checked against the DNA. TRBV21-1 is recorded as a pseudogene. This CDR3 region has 15 residues.

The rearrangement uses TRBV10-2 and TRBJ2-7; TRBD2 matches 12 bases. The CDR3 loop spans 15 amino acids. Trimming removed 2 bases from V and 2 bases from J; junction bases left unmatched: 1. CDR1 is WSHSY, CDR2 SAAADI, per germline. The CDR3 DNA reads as TGCGCCAGCAGTGAGGGACTAGCGGGACCCTACGAGCAGTACTTC. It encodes CASSEGLAGPYEQYF.

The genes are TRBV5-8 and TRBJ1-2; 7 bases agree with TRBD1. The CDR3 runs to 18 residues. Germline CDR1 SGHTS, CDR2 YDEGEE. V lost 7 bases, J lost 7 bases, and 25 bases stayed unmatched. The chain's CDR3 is CASRPSGQPVSDRAGYTF. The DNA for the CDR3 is TGTGCCAGCCGACCATCGGGACAGCCCGTTTCGGATCGAGCTGGCTACACCTTC.

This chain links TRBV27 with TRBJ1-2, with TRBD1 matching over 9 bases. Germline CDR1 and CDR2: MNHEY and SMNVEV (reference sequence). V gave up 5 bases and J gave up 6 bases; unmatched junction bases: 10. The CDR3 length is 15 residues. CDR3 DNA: TGTGCCAGCAGTCGAGAAACAGGGGGCTGGAATGGCTACACCTTC. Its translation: CASSRETGGWNGYTF.

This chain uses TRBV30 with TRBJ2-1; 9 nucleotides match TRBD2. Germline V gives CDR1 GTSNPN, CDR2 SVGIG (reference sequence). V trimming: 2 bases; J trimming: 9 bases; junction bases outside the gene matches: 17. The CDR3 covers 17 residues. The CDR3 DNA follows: TGTGCCTGGAGTACCGGCCGGATAGCGGGGGTCGGAGCTGAGCAGTTCTTC. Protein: CAWSTGRIAGVGAEQFF. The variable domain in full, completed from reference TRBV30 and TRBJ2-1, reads SQTIHQWPATLVQPVGSPLSLECTVEGTSNPNLYWYRQAAGRGLQLLFYSVGIGQISSEVPQNLSASRPQDRQFILSSKKLLLSDSGFYLCAWSTGRIAGVGAEQFFGPGTRLTVL.

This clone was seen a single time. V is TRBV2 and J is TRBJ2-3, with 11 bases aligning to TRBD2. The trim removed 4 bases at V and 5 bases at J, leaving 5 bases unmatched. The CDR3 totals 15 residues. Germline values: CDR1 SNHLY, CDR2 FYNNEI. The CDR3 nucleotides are TGTGCCAGCAGTGTACTAGCGGGAGCGAGAGATACGCAGTATTTT. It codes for CASSVLAGARDTQYF.

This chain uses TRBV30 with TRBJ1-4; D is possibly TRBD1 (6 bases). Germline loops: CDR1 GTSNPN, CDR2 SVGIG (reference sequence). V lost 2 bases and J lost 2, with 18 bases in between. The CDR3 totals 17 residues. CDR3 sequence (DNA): TGTGCCTGGAGTATCCCCAGGGGAACCCGGACTAATGAAAAACTGTTTTTT. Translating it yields CAWSIPRGTRTNEKLFF.

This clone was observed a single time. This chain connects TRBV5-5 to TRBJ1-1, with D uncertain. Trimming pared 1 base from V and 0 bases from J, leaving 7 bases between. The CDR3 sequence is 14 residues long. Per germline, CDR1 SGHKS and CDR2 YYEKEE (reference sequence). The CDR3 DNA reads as TGTGCCAGCAGCTTGTACAGAATGAACACTGAAGCTTTCTTT. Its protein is CASSLYRMNTEAFF.

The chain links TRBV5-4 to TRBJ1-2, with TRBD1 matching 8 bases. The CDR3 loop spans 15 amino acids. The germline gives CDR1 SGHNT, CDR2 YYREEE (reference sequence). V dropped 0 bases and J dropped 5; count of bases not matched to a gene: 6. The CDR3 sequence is CASSLEVDRVYGYTF. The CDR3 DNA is TGTGCCAGCAGCTTGGAGGTGGACAGGGTTTATGGCTACACCTTC.

CDR3 protein: CASAPLGLTNGYTF. The CDR3 DNA follows: TGTGCCAGCGCACCCCTTGGACTAACTAATGGCTACACCTTC. This chain joins TRBV28 and TRBJ1-2, with D hard to call. Per the germline V gene, CDR1 is MDHEN and CDR2 is SYDVKM. Trimming cost V 8 bases and J 6 bases, with 19 bases left between them. The CDR3 is 14 amino acids.

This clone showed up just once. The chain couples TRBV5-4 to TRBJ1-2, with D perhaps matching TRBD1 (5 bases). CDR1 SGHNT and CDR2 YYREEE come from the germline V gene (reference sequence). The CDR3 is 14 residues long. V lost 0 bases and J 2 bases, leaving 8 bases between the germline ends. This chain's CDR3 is CASSLETANYGYTF. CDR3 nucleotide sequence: TGTGCCAGCAGCTTGGAGACAGCGAACTATGGCTACACCTTC.

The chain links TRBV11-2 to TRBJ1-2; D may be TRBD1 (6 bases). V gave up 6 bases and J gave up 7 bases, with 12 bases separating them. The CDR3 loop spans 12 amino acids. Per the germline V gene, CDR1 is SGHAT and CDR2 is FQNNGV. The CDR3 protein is CASSRNRAGYTF. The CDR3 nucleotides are TGTGCCAGCAGTAGAAACAGGGCTGGCTACACCTTC.

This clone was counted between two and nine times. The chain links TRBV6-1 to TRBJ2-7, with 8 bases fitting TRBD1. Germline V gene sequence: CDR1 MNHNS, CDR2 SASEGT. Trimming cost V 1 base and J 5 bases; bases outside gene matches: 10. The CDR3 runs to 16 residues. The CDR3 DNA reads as TGTGCCAGCAGTGAAGTAGTCGCAGGGGGCATGGACGAGCAGTACTTC. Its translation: CASSEVVAGGMDEQYF.

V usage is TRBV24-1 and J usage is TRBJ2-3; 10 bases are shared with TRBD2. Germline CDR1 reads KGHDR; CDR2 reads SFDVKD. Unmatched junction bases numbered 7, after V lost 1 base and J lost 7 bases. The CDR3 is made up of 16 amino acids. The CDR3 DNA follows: TGTGCCACCAGTGATTTTCGGACTAGCGGCGAACATACGCAGTATTTT. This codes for CATSDFRTSGEHTQYF.

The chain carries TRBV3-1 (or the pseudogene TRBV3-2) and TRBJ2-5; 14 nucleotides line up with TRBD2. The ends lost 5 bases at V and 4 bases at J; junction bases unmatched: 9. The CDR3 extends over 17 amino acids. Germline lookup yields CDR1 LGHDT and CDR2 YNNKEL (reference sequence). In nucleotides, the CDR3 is TGTGCCAGCAGCTCGACTAGCGGGGGGGCTCAGGGAGAGACCCAGTACTTC. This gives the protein CASSSTSGGAQGETQYF.

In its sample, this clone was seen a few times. CDR3 nucleotides: TGTGCCAGCAGTGTGCGGCCCCGGCTTAGCTCCTACGAGCAGTACTTC. Protein product: CASSVRPRLSSYEQYF. The chain is built from TRBV2 and TRBJ2-7, with D uncertain. This CDR3 is 16 amino acids long. V shed 4 bases and J shed 0 bases, with 16 bases lying between them. Germline-derived CDR1 and CDR2 are SNHLY and FYNNEI.

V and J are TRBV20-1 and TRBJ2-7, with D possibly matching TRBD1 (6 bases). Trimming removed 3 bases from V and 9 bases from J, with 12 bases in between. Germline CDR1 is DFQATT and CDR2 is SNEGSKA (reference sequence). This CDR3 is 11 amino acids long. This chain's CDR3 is CSARSDRRQYF. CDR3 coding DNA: TGCAGTGCTAGGTCAGACAGGAGGCAGTACTTC.

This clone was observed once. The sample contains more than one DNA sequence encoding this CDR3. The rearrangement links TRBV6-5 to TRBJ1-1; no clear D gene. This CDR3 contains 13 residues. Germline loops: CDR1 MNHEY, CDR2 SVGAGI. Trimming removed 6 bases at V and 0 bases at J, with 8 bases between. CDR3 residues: CASSRVMNTEAFF. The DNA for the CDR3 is TGTGCCAGCAGCCGAGTTATGAACACTGAAGCTTTCTTT.

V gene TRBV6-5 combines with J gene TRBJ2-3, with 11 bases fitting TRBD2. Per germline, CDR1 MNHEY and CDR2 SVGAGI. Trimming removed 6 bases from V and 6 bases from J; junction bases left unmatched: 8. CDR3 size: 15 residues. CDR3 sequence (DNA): TGTGCCAGCAGCAAAACTAGCGGGGGAGGGGATACGCAGTATTTT. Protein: CASSKTSGGGDTQYF.

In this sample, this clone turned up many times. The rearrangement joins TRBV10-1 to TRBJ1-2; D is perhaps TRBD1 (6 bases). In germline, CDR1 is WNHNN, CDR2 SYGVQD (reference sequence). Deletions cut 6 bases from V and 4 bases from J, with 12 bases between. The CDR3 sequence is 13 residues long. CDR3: CASSPDRFYGYTF. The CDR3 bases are TGCGCCAGCAGCCCGGACAGATTCTATGGCTACACCTTC.

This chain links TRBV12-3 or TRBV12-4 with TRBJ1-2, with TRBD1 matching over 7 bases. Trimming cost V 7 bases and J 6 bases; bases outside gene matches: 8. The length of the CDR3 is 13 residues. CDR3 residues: CASTTGTAHGYTF. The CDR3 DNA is TGTGCCAGCACAACCGGGACAGCTCATGGCTACACCTTC.

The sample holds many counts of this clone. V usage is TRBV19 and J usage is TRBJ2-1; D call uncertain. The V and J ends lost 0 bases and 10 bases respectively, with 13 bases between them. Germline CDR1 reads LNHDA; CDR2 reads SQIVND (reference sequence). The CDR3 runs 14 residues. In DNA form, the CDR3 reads TGTGCCAGTAGTATAGATCAGAACACCCCAGAGCAGTTCTTC. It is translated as CASSIDQNTPEQFF.